A single TCR beta chain is shown here with its context. These data belong to a study of blood T cell repertoires in COVID-19. For the study at large: Samples of COVID-19 (acute and convalescent) were obtained from the United States, Italy and Spain. The analysed material was cDNA or gDNA that came from T cells, B-cell-depleted T cells, or PBMCs.

Methods used by the authors: Estimated nucleated cell counts came from reference gene primer amplification. Measured with immunoSEQ multiplex PCR; TCRdb has only the in-frame clones, and not every one. The V and J calls and clone size come from that table; D and trimming were worked out from the DNA. The sample consists of approximately 290,000 clones, roughly 90% of them appearing once. J lost 6 bases, V lost 4 bases, and 6 bases had no gene match. The CDR3 has 14 residues. Germline loops: CDR1 SGHRS, CDR2 YFSETQ. The chain joins TRBV5-1 to TRBJ2-1, with 8 bases matching TRBD2. Sequencing input: peripheral blood. This clonotype was obtained from a young man with active or convalescent COVID-19. CDR3 protein: CASSVSGTFNEQFF. Written as DNA, the CDR3 is TGCGCCAGCAGCGTTAGCGGGACCTTCAATGAGCAGTTCTTC. Combining the CDR3 with reference TRBV5-1 and TRBJ2-1 gives the whole variable domain KAGVTQTPRYLIKTRGQQVTLSCSPISGHRSVSWYQQTPGQGLQFLFEYFSETQRNKGNFPGRFSGRQFSNSRSEMNVSTLELGDSALYLCASSVSGTFNEQFFGPGTRLTVL.